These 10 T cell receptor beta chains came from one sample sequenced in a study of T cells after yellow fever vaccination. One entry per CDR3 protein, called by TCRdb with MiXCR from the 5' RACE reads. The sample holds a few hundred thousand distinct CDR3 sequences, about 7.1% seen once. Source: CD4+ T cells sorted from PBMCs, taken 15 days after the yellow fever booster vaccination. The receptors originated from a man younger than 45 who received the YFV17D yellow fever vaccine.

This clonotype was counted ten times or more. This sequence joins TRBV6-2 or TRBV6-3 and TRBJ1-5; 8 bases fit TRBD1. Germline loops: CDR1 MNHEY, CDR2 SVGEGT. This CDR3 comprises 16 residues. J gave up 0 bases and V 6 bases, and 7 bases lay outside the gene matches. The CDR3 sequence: CASRRTGTYSNQPQHF. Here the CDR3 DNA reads TGTGCCAGCAGACGGACAGGGACGTATAGCAATCAGCCCCAGCATTTT.

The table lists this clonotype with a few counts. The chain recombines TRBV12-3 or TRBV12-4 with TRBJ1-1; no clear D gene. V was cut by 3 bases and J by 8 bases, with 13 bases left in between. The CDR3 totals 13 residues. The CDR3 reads CASSFGLGGEAFF. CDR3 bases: TGTGCCAGCAGTTTTGGGCTCGGCGGAGAAGCTTTCTTT.

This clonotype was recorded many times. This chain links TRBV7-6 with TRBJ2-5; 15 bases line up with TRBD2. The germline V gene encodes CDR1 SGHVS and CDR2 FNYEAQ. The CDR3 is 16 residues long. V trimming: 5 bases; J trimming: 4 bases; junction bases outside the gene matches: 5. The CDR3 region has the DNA TGTGCCAGCAGCCCAAGGGGACTAGCGGGAGGAGAGACCCAGTACTTC. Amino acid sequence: CASSPRGLAGGETQYF.

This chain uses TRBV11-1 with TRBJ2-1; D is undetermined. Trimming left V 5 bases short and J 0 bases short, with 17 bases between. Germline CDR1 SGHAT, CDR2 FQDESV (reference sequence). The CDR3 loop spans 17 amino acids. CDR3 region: CASSALAGGGSYNEQFF. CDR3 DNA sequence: TGTGCCAGCAGCGCCCTGGCCGGTGGCGGCTCCTACAATGAGCAGTTCTTC.

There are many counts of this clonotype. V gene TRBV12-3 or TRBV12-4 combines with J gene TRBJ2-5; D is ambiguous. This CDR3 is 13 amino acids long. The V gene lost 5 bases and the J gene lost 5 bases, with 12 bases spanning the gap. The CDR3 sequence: CASSTDFAETQYF. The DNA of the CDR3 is TGTGCCAGCAGTACCGACTTTGCCGAGACCCAGTACTTC.

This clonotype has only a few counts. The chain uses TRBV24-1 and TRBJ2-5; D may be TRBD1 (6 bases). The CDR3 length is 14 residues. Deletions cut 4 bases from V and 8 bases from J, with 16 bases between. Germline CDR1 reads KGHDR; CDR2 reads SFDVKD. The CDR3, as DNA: TGTGCCACCAGTGAGGGGGACACCCCAAGCACCCAGTACTTC. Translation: CATSEGDTPSTQYF.

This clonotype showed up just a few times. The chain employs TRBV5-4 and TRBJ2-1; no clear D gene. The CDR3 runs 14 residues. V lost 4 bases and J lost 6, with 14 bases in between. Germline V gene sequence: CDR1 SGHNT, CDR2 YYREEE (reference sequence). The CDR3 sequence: CASSPEVGSNEQFF. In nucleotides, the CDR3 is TGTGCCAGCAGCCCCGAAGTAGGGTCCAATGAGCAGTTCTTC.

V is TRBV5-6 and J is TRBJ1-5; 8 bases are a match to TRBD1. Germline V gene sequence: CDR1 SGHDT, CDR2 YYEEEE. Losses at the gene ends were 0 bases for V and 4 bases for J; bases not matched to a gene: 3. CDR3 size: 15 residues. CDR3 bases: TGTGCCAGCAGCTTGGGGACAGGGACAAATCAGCCCCAGCATTTT. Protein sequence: CASSLGTGTNQPQHF. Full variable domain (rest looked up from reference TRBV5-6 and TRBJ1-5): DAGVTQSPTHLIKTRGQQVTLRCSPKSGHDTVSWYQQALGQGPQFIFQYYEEEERQRGNFPDRFSGHQFPNYSSELNVNALLLGDSALYLCASSLGTGTNQPQHFGDGTRLSIL.

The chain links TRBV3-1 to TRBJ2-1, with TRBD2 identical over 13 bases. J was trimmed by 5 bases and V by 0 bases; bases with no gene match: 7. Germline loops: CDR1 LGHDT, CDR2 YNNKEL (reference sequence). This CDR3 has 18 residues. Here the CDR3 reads CASSQDGKLAGGDNEQFF. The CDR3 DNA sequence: TGTGCCAGCAGCCAAGACGGAAAACTAGCGGGAGGGGACAATGAGCAGTTCTTC.

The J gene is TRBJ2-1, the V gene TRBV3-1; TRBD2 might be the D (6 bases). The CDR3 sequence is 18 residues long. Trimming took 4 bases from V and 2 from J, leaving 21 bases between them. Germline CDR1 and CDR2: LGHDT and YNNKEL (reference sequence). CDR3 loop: CASSRMGGPPQAYNEQFF. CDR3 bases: TGTGCCAGCAGCCGCATGGGGGGACCCCCCCAAGCCTACAATGAGCAGTTCTTC.